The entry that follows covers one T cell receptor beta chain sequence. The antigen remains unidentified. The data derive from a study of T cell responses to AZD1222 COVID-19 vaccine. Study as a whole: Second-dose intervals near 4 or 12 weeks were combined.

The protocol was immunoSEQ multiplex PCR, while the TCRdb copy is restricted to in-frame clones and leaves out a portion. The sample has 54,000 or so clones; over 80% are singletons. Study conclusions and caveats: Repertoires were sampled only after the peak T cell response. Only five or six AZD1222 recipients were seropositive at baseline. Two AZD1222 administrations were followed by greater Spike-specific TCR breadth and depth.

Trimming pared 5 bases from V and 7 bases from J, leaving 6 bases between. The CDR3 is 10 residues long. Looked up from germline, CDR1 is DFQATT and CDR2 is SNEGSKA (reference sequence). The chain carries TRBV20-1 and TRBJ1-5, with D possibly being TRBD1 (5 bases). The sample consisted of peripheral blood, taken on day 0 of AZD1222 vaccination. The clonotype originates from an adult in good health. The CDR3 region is CSAEGQPQHF. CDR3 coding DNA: TGCAGTGCTGAGGGGCAGCCCCAGCATTTT.